These T cell receptor beta chains were read from a single sample in a study of siplizumab effects on memory and regulatory T cells. Repertoires were generated with immunoSEQ multiplex PCR, while TCRdb's copy carries only in-frame clones and drops some. In the table there are around 100,000 clones, 85% to 95% of which are singletons. The sample taken for sequencing was Tregs sorted from blood. Source of these receptors: a human donor in good health. CDR3s include the opening cysteine and the closing phenylalanine or tryptophan. A D gene is named only where the DNA matches it firmly. The size of a clone is reported for some rows only, either as once, few or many, or as a class for expanded clones.

D | size | J | V | CDR3 | DNA
- | - | TRBJ2-1 | TRBV7-9 | CASSLRTTGSYNEQFF | TGTGCCAGCAGCTTAAGGACGACAGGTTCCTACAATGAGCAGTTCTTC
- | - | TRBJ2-3 | TRBV5-4 | CASSGLSSTDTQYF | TGTGCCAGCAGCGGTTTATCTAGCACAGATACGCAGTATTTT
- | once | TRBJ2-7 | TRBV5-1 | CASSLAGQYEQYF | TGCGCCAGCAGCTTGGCCGGGCAATACGAGCAGTACTTC
TRBD2 | - | TRBJ2-1 | TRBV13 | CASSLAGGNFYNEQFF | TGTGCCAGCAGCTTGGCGGGAGGGAACTTCTACAATGAGCAGTTCTTC
- | - | TRBJ1-6 | TRBV7-8 | CASRGPGDEGLWSPLHF | TGTGCCAGCAGAGGCCCCGGGGACGAAGGGTTGTGGTCACCCCTCCACTTT
- | once | TRBJ2-3 | TRBV6-1 | CASSQSFTDTQYF | TGTGCCAGCAGTCAGAGTTTCACAGATACGCAGTATTTT
- | - | TRBJ1-5 | TRBV19 | CASSRWSNQPQHF | TGTGCCAGTAGTAGGTGGAGCAATCAGCCCCAGCATTTT
- | - | TRBJ1-1 | TRBV7-9 | CASSPGTTEAFF | TGTGCCAGCAGCCCCGGGACCACTGAAGCTTTCTTT
- | - | TRBJ2-7 | TRBV20-1 | CSASVYEQYF | TGCAGTGCTAGCGTCTACGAGCAGTACTTC
- | - | TRBJ2-5 | TRBV5-1 | CASTLTRYQETQYF | TGCGCCAGCACCCTCACCCGGTACCAAGAGACCCAGTACTTC
TRBD2 | - | TRBJ2-2 | TRBV7-2 | CASSLRSSGRADTGELFF | TGTGCCAGCAGCTTAAGGTCTAGCGGGAGGGCCGACACCGGGGAGCTGTTTTTT
- | - | TRBJ2-6 | TRBV6-4 | CASREAGANVLTF | TGTGCCAGCAGAGAAGCTGGGGCCAACGTCCTGACTTTC
- | - | TRBJ2-7 | TRBV19 | CASSSGRMGYEQYF | TGTGCCAGTAGTAGCGGCAGGATGGGTTACGAGCAGTACTTC
- | - | TRBJ2-6 | TRBV5-1 | CASSGDSGANVLTF | TGCGCCAGCAGCGGTGACTCTGGGGCCAACGTCCTGACTTTC
- | - | TRBJ1-1 | TRBV28 | CASSPPVPTGGAFF | TGTGCCAGCAGCCCCCCCGTACCGACAGGTGGGGCTTTCTTT
TRBD1 | - | TRBJ2-1 | TRBV19 | CASSPWGQGWNEQFF | TGTGCCAGTAGCCCCTGGGGACAGGGATGGAATGAGCAGTTCTTC
TRBD1 | - | TRBJ1-6 | TRBV7-6 | CASSLGDRDSPLHF | TGTGCCAGCAGCTTAGGGGACAGGGATTCACCCCTCCACTTT